The next 2 T cell receptor beta chains were all read from a single sample in a study of shared clonotypes between healthy human individuals. Naive CD8 cells were CD45RO-negative, positively selected for CCR7, excluding terminally differentiated effector memory CD45RA+ cells. Produced via immunoSEQ multiplex PCR; TCRdb's table is partial and in-frame only. The profile shows fewer than 700,000 clones, approximately 95% of them singletons. Sequencing was performed on naive CD8+ T cells sorted from blood. These receptors all stem from a woman aged 25 to 39 in good health.

J is TRBJ1-1 and V is TRBV4-1, with D possibly being TRBD1 (5 bases). The CDR3 sequence is 13 residues long. Germline lookup yields CDR1 MGHRA and CDR2 YSYEKL. CDR3 DNA sequence: TGCGCGACGCGGGGGTCCCTGAACACTGAAGCTTTCTTT. It specifies CATRGSLNTEAFF.

V usage is TRBV4-1 and J usage is TRBJ1-4; D ambiguous. V shed 3 bases and J shed 6 bases, with 17 bases lying between them. The CDR3 is made up of 16 amino acids. Germline V gene data show CDR1 as MGHRA and CDR2 as YSYEKL. CDR3 in DNA: TGCGCCAGCAGCCACGACCCCGGCCAACTAGATGAAAAACTGTTTTTT. As protein: CASSHDPGQLDEKLFF.